This T cell receptor (beta chain) was obtained from a study of blood T cell repertoires in COVID-19. The repertoire was sequenced with immunoSEQ multiplex PCR; TCRdb's copy has only in-frame clones and lacks some. This table holds 95,000 to 100,000 clones, around 92% found once. CDR1 and CDR2 from the germline V gene are WSHSY and SAAADI. The CDR3 is 15 residues long. Trimming cost V 0 bases and J 0 bases; bases outside gene matches: 2. The sequence derives from a man aged 50-59 years with active COVID-19. The J gene is TRBJ2-7, the V gene TRBV10-2; 7 bases align to TRBD1. Source material: peripheral blood. The CDR3 sequence: CASSESTGSSYEQYF. Written as DNA, the CDR3 is TGCGCCAGCAGTGAGTCGACAGGGAGCTCCTACGAGCAGTACTTC.